This T cell receptor beta chain appears in the sequencing data of a study of shared clonotypes between healthy human individuals. Background on the study: A couple of female and three male donors aged 18 to 49 were enrolled. Broader study findings: Since donors were few, the genetic and exposure-history diversity represented was limited. When compared with the clonotypes that were shared by all four sorted-subset donors, the non-shared clonotypes turned out to have lower generation probabilities.

Every contributor of samples was a Caucasian grown-up residing in Nashville, Tennessee. This CDR3 spans 15 amino acids. Germline V CDR1 and CDR2: SGHRS, YFSETQ. Trimming cost V 2 bases and J 0 bases, with 9 bases left between them. Method: immunoSEQ multiplex PCR; TCRdb's copy keeps in-frame clones and lacks some. The data hold 2 million to 2.5 million clones, with over 90% observed a single time. Points on this clone: As yet, its antigen is unknown. Other DNA sequences in the sample encode the same CDR3.

Material: naive CD4+ T cells from PBMCs. Subset: CD45RA+ positively selected. The sequence was collected from a man in his late teens or twenties in good health. Some clones in this sample may be carry-over from other donors' samples. The chain combines TRBV5-1 with TRBJ2-1; D uncertain. The CDR3 DNA sequence: TGCGCCAGCAGCTTAGGAGATAGCTCCTACAATGAGCAGTTCTTC. Protein product: CASSLGDSSYNEQFF.